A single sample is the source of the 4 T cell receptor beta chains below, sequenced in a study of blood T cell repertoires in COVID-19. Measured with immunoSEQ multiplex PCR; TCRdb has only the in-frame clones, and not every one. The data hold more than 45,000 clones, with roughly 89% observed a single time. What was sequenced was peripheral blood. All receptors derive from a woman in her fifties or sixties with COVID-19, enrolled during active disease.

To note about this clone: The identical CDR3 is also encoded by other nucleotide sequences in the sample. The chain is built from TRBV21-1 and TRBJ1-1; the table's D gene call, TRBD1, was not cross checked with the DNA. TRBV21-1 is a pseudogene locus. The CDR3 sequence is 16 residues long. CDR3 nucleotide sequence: TGTGCCAGCAGCAAACGCCACAGGGACAGGGTGTTGATAGCTTTCTTT. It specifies CASSKRHRDRVLIAFF.

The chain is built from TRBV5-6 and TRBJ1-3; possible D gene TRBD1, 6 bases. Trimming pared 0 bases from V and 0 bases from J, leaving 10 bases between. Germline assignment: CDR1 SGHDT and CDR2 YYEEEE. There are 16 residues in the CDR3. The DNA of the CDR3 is TGTGCCAGCAGCTTGGTGGACAGCAACTCTGGAAACACCATATATTTT. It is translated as CASSLVDSNSGNTIYF.

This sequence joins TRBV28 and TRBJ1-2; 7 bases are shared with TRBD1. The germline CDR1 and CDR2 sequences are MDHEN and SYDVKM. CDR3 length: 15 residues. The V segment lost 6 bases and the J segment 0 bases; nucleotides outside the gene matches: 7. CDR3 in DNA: TGTGCCAGCAGGACCCGGGACAGTACTAACTATGGCTACACCTTC. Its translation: CASRTRDSTNYGYTF.

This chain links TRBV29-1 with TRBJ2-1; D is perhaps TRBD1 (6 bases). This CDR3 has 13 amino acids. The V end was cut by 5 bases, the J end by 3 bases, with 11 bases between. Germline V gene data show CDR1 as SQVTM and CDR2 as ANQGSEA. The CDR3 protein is CSVQDSDYNEQFF. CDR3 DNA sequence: TGCAGCGTTCAGGACAGCGACTACAATGAGCAGTTCTTC.